This TCR beta chain emerged from a study of identifying expanded T cells in peripheral blood. Clones were read by immunoSEQ multiplex PCR, and TCRdb kept only the in-frame ones, dropping some. The repertoire has 100,000 to 150,000 clones, 80% to 90% of them found once; the top ten carry roughly 8%. During the collection period, no donor immune events like infections were recorded. Comments on this clone: The antigen is unknown.

Study outcomes and limitations: About 1.2 clones differed between technical replicates, versus about 16 and 19 over time.

This CDR3 has 15 residues. Germline values: CDR1 MDHEN, CDR2 SYDVKM. V dropped 3 bases and J dropped 3; count of bases not matched to a gene: 2. The TCR originated in a person aged 18-70 years in good health. Sequences were obtained from blood. The chain recombines TRBV28 with TRBJ2-1; TRBD2 matches at 10 bases. In DNA, the CDR3 is TGTGCCAGCAGTTTTTCTAGCGGGGGCTACAATGAGCAGTTCTTC. Amino acid sequence: CASSFSSGGYNEQFF.